The next 2 T cell receptor beta chains were all read from a single sample in a study of radiotherapy plus CTLA-4 blockade in lung cancer. This table comes from immunoSEQ multiplex PCR, and its TCRdb copy is limited to in-frame clones, with some not included. Of about 91,000 clones listed, approximately 79% were seen once; the top ten hold roughly an eighth. Sequences were derived from peripheral blood, sampled from a patient treated with radiotherapy plus ipilimumab. These receptors all stem from a human donor with non-small cell lung cancer that progressed on radiotherapy plus ipilimumab.

There are a few counts of this clone. The chain joins TRBV6-1 to TRBJ1-2; a weak D match, TRBD1 (5 bases). CDR3 length: 12 residues. Trimming took off 7 bases at V and 4 bases at J, with 10 bases between the two ends. The germline CDR1 and CDR2 sequences are MNHNS and SASEGT. The DNA of the CDR3 is TGTGCCAGCACGATGGGGGGCTATGGCTACACCTTC. It specifies CASTMGGYGYTF.

The chain has TRBV19 and TRBJ2-7; TRBD1 or TRBD2 may be the D gene (5 bases each). The CDR3 runs to 14 residues. V was cut by 4 bases and J by 4 bases, with 14 bases left in between. Germline V lookup: CDR1 LNHDA, CDR2 SQIVND (reference sequence). This CDR3 is CASSTRGAIYEQYF. CDR3 nucleotide sequence: TGTGCCAGTAGTACGAGGGGCGCGATTTACGAGCAGTACTTC.